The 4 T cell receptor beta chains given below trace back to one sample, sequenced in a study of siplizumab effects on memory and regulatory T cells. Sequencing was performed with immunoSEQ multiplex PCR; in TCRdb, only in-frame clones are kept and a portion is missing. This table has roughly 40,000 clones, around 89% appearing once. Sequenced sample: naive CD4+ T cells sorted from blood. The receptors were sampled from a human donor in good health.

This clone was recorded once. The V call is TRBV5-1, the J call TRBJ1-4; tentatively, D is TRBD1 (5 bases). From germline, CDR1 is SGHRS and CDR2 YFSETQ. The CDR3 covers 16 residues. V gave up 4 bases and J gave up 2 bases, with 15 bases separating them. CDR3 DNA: TGCGCCAGCAGCCTGATCAGAGGGGCTACTAATGAAAAACTGTTTTTT. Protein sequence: CASSLIRGATNEKLFF.

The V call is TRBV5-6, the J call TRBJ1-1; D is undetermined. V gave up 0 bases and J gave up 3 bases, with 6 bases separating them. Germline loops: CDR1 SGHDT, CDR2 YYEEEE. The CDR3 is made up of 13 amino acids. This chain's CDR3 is CASSLGAYTEAFF. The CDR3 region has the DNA TGTGCCAGCAGCTTGGGTGCCTACACTGAAGCTTTCTTT.

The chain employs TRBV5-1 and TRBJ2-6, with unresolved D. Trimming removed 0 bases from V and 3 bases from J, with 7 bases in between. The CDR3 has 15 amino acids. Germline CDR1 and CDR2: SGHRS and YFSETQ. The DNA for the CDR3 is TGCGCCAGCAGCTTGGACACTCATGGGGCCAACGTCCTGACTTTC. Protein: CASSLDTHGANVLTF.

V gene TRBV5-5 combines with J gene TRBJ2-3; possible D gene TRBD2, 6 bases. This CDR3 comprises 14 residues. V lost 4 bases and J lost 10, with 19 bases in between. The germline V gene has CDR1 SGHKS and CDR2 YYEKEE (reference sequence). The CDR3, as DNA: TGTGCCAGCAGCCCCGTTGGCGGCGGGGAGGCGCAGTATTTT. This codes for CASSPVGGGEAQYF.